This entry concerns a single TCR beta chain. What it binds is not known. This entry comes from a study of Ad26.COV2.S vaccination and SARS-CoV-2 variants. Across the whole study: Intramuscular Ad26.COV2.S at 5x10^10 or 1x10^11 viral particles.

The treatment: 15 to 20 received Ad26.COV2.S at low or high dose, single or two shots; several received placebo; per-sample allocation not given. The samples date from day 63 after the first vaccine or placebo injection. The administered vaccine (an Ad26 vector) expressed Wuhan-strain SARS-CoV-2 spike. Produced via immunoSEQ multiplex PCR; TCRdb's table is partial and in-frame only. In the table there are around 450,000 clones, nearly 90% of which are singletons. Study-wide results and caveats: The placebo group had lower spike-specific TCR breadth than the vaccine recipients did. From the TCR breadth and depth analyses, total T cell responses may have been underestimated.

This CDR3 has 14 amino acids. CDR1 and CDR2 from the germline V gene are SGHRS and YFSETQ. V gave up 0 bases and J gave up 6 bases, with 12 bases separating them. The chain recombines TRBV5-1 with TRBJ2-5, with TRBD1 as a possible D gene (5 bases). The TCR comes from a person aged 18-60 years who received the Ad26.COV2.S COVID-19 vaccine or a placebo. The source material was peripheral blood, sampled in a trial of Ad26.COV2.S vaccine versus placebo. The CDR3 reads CASSLEGIVKTQYF. In nucleotides, the CDR3 is TGCGCCAGCAGCTTGGAGGGGATTGTGAAGACCCAGTACTTC.